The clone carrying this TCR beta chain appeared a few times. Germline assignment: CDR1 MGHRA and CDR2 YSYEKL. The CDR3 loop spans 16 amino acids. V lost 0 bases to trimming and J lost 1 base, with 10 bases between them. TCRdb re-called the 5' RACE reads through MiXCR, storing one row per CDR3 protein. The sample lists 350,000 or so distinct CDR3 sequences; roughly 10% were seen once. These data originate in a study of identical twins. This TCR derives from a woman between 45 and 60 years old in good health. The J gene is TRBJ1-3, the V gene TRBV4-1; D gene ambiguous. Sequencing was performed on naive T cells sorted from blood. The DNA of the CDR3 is TGCGCCAGCAGCCAAGATCCGGGGTTTTCTGGAAACACCATATATTTT. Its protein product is CASSQDPGFSGNTIYF.